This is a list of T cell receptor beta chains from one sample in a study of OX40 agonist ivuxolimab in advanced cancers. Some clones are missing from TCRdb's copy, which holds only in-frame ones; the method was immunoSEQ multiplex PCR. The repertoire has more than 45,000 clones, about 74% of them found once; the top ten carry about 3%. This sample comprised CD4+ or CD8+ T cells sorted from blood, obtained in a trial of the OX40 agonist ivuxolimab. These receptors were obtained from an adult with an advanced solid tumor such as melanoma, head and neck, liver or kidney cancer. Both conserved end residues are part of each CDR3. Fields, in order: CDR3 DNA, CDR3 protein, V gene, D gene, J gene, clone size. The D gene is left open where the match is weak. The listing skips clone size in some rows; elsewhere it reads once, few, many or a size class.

TGTGCCAGCAGCCAAGCGGTTGTCACCGGGGAGCTGTTTTTT,CASSQAVVTGELFF,TRBV14,-,TRBJ2-2,-
TGTGCCAGCTCACCCCAGCCCTGGACGGAAGGAAACACCATATATTTT,CASSPQPWTEGNTIYF,TRBV18,-,TRBJ1-3,few
TGTGCCAGCTCACCACCGGGGGTCCGCGGGGCTGGCGCTCGGCAGCCCCAGCATTTT,CASSPPGVRGAGARQPQHF,TRBV18,-,TRBJ1-5,-
TGTGCCTCCGGGGTCGGAGGGGCCGGCAATCAGCCCCAGCATTTT,CASGVGGAGNQPQHF,TRBV19,-,TRBJ1-5,-
TGTGCCAGCAGTTCGTTCACAGATACGCAGTATTTT,CASSSFTDTQYF,TRBV6-6,-,TRBJ2-3,-
TGCAGCGGGGGTCACAACACTGAAGCTTTCTTT,CSGGHNTEAFF,TRBV29-1,-,TRBJ1-1,-
TGTGCCAGCAGCCAAGATGTCCAGGCTACTAACTATGGCTACACCTTC,CASSQDVQATNYGYTF,TRBV5-8,-,TRBJ1-2,-
TGTGCCAGCAGTGCCCTCAGGGGCGGCGAGCAGTACTTC,CASSALRGGEQYF,TRBV6-1,-,TRBJ2-7,-
TGTGCCAGTAGTAACCTTCGCGGAGGGGGCACCGGGGAGCTGTTTTTT,CASSNLRGGGTGELFF,TRBV19,-,TRBJ2-2,once
TGCGCCAGCAGCTTGGGGCAGGGTAATGAGCAGTTCTTC,CASSLGQGNEQFF,TRBV5-1,-,TRBJ2-1,-
TGCGCCAGCAGCTGGCCTAGCGGGAGGGCCGCAGCCTACAATGAGCAGTTCTTC,CASSWPSGRAAAYNEQFF,TRBV5-1,TRBD2,TRBJ2-1,-
TGTGCCAGCAGTTCGGGACAGGGCTTGGGGCAGTACTTC,CASSSGQGLGQYF,TRBV28,TRBD1,TRBJ2-7,few
TGTGCCAGTACCCGAGGGTTACAGGGAAACACTGAAGCTTTCTTT,CASTRGLQGNTEAFF,TRBV19,-,TRBJ1-1,-
TGTGCCAGCAGTCCTCTCGGCGGAAACACCATATATTTT,CASSPLGGNTIYF,TRBV7-9,-,TRBJ1-3,few
TGCGCCAGCAGCTTGGGGCTAGCGGCCCAAGAGACCCAGTACTTC,CASSLGLAAQETQYF,TRBV5-1,TRBD2,TRBJ2-5,-
TGTGCCAGCAGTTACTCCTCTGGCGGGGATCAGCCCCAGCATTTT,CASSYSSGGDQPQHF,TRBV6-5,-,TRBJ1-5,-
TGTGCCAGCAAAAAGATAGGGACAGGGGACACCGGGGAGCTGTTTTTT,CASKKIGTGDTGELFF,TRBV7-9,TRBD1,TRBJ2-2,-
TGTGCCAGCAGCCTCCCTGGGCAGCCCCAGCATTTT,CASSLPGQPQHF,TRBV7-9,-,TRBJ1-5,-
TGTGCCAGCAGCTCCGGGACCGGGACTAGCGGCTACGAGCAGTACTTC,CASSSGTGTSGYEQYF,TRBV7-8,TRBD2,TRBJ2-7,-
TGTGCCAGCAGCGTAGGACTTAGCGGGAGCACAGATACGCAGTATTTT,CASSVGLSGSTDTQYF,TRBV9,TRBD2,TRBJ2-3,-
TGTGCCAGCAGCCTGAAATGGGGCACTGAAGCTTTCTTT,CASSLKWGTEAFF,TRBV7-9,-,TRBJ1-1,-
TGTGCCAGCAGTGAAGCGCGGACAGGGGTAAGGGAGCAGTACTTC,CASSEARTGVREQYF,TRBV2,TRBD1,TRBJ2-7,medium-sized
TGTGCCAGCAGTGAAGACATGTGGGGAAACACCATATATTTT,CASSEDMWGNTIYF,TRBV6-1,-,TRBJ1-3,-
TGTGCCAGCAGCTTGGTTGGGGGGGACAGGGACCGCCAGTCACCTGAAGCTTTCTTT,CASSLVGGDRDRQSPEAFF,TRBV5-4,TRBD1,TRBJ1-1,-
TGTGCCAGTAGGGCCAGGAGTAACTCTGGAAACACCATATATTTT,CASRARSNSGNTIYF,TRBV19,-,TRBJ1-3,-
TGTGCCATCAGTGGGGGAGGGGGACAGCTTAACTATGGCTACACCTTC,CAISGGGGQLNYGYTF,TRBV10-3,TRBD1,TRBJ1-2,-
TGTGCCAGCAGCCCGAGTCAGGGGCCCTACGAGCAGTACTTC,CASSPSQGPYEQYF,TRBV11-3,-,TRBJ2-7,-
TGCGCCAGCAGGCGCCCAGGGGAGAAGAGGGCTGAAGCTTTCTTT,CASRRPGEKRAEAFF,TRBV5-1,-,TRBJ1-1,-
TGTGCCAGCAGCTTAGGATTGAGGGCTGGTAATGAAAAACTGTTTTTT,CASSLGLRAGNEKLFF,TRBV11-2,-,TRBJ1-4,few
TGTGCCAGCAGCTTAGTCCCGGGACTAGTGGGTGATGAGCAGTTCTTC,CASSLVPGLVGDEQFF,TRBV7-8,TRBD2,TRBJ2-1,-
TGTGCCACCAGCAGAGATCAAGGCGCGGGTGAAAAACTGTTTTTT,CATSRDQGAGEKLFF,TRBV15,-,TRBJ1-4,once
TGTGCCAGCCGTCCCCGACTAGCGGGAGGCTCCGAGCAGTACTTC,CASRPRLAGGSEQYF,TRBV2,TRBD2,TRBJ2-7,-
TGTGCCAGCACGGGTGATGGGCGGTCTAATGAAAAACTGTTTTTT,CASTGDGRSNEKLFF,TRBV7-3,-,TRBJ1-4,once
TGTGCCAGCAGTCGGGACATCCCGCAAGAGACCCAGTACTTC,CASSRDIPQETQYF,TRBV28,-,TRBJ2-5,-
TGTGCCAGTAGTTCCCCCGGTACTAGCACAGATACGCAGTATTTT,CASSSPGTSTDTQYF,TRBV19,-,TRBJ2-3,-
TGTGCCAGCAGGCGGACCGGGACAGGCACTGAAGCTTTCTTT,CASRRTGTGTEAFF,TRBV28,TRBD1,TRBJ1-1,-
TGTGCCAGCAGGGACACCGGGGGCTCCTACGAGCAGTACTTC,CASRDTGGSYEQYF,TRBV28,-,TRBJ2-7,-
TGTGCCAGCAGAACAGGGGGCTCTGGAAACACCATATATTTT,CASRTGGSGNTIYF,TRBV6-1,TRBD1,TRBJ1-3,-
TGTGCCAGCAGCCGAGGGGAGCGGGGGCAGTTCTTC,CASSRGERGQFF,TRBV7-9,TRBD2,TRBJ2-1,once
TGTGCCAGCAGCCCTCTAAAGGGGTACACTGAAGCTTTCTTT,CASSPLKGYTEAFF,TRBV14,-,TRBJ1-1,-
TGTGCCAGCAGCATATACAATGAGCAGTTCTTC,CASSIYNEQFF,TRBV7-2,-,TRBJ2-1,few
TGTGCCAGCAGTTTTAGTTCCCCAGCCGGCGAGCAGTACTTC,CASSFSSPAGEQYF,TRBV28,-,TRBJ2-7,-
TGTGCCAGCAGGGGTCCGGGGTTCGGTCAGCCCCAGCATTTT,CASRGPGFGQPQHF,TRBV27,-,TRBJ1-5,many
TGTGCCAGCAGCCCAGGGGGGAGGCTAGGTCAAGAGACCCAGTACTTC,CASSPGGRLGQETQYF,TRBV5-4,-,TRBJ2-5,-
TGTGCCAGTAGTTTTGGACAGGGCTTACCTGAAGCTTTCTTT,CASSFGQGLPEAFF,TRBV19,TRBD1,TRBJ1-1,-